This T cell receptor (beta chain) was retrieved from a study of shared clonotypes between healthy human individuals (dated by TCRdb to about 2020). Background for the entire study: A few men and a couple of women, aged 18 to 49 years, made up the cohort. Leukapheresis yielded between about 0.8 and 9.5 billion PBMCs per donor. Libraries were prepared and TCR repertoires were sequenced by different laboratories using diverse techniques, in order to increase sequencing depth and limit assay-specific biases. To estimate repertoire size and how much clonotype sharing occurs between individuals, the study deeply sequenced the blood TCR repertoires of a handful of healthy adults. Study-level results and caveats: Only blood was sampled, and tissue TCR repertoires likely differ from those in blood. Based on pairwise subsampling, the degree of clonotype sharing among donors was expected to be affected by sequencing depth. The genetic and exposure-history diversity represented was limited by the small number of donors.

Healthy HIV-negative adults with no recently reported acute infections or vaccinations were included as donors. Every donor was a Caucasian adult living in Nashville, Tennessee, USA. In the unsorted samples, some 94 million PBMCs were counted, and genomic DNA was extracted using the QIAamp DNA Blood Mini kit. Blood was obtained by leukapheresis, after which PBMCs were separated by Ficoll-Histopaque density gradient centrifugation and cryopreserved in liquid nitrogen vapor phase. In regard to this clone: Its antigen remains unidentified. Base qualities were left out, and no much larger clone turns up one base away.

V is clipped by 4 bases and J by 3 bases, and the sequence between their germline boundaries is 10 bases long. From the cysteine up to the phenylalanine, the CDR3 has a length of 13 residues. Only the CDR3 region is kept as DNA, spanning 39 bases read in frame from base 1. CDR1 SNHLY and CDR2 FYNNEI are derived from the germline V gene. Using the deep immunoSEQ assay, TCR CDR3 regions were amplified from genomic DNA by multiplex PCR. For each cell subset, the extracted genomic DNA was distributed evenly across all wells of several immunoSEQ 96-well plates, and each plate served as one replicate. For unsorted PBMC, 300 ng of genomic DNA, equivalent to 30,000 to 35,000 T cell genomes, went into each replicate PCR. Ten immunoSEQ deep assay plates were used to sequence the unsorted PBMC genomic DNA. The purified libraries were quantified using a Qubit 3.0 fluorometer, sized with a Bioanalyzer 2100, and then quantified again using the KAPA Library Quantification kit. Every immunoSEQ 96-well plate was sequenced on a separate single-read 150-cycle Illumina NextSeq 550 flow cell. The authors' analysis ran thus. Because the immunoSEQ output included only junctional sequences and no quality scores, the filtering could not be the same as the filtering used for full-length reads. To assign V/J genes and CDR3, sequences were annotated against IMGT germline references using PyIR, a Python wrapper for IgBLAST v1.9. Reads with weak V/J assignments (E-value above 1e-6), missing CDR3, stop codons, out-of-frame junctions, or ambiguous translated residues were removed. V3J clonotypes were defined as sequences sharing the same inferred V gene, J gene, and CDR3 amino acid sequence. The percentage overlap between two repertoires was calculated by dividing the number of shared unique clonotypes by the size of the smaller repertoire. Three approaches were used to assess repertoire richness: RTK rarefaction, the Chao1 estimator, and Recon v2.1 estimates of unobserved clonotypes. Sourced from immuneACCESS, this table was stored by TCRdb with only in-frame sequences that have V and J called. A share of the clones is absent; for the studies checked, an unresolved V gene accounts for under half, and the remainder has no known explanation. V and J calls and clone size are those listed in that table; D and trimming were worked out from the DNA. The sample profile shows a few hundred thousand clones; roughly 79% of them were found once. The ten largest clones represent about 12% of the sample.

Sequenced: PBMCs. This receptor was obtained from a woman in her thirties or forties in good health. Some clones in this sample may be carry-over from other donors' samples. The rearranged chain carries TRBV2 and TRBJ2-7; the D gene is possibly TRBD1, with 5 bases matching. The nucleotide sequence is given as TGTGCCAGCAGTGTTGCAGGGTACTACGAGCAGTACTTC. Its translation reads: CASSVAGYYEQYF.